Following are 26 T cell receptor beta chains from one sample sequenced in a study of response to subunit inactivated influenza vaccine. Via MiXCR, TCRdb re-called the RT-PCR reads, giving one row per CDR3 protein. Counted here are 500,000 to 600,000 distinct CDR3 sequences, approximately 10% occurring once; the ten biggest clones make up 9.5% to 12%. These same records also appear under a second study, on T cells expressing NK-cell markers. As that report states: The authors generated TCR beta cDNA through 5'RACE template switching with UMIs.

Sample: PBMCs from blood, taken on the day of vaccination. The receptor source for this set is a man in his fifties or sixties who received an inactivated influenza vaccine.

The chain uses TRBV6-5 and TRBJ2-7, with D perhaps TRBD1 (6 bases). The CDR3 is 13 residues long. Trimming shortened V by 6 bases and J by 5 bases, and 14 bases separated the two germline ends. Per germline, CDR1 MNHEY and CDR2 SVGAGI. The CDR3 loop reads CASRYQGSHEQYF. As DNA, the CDR3 is TGTGCCAGCAGATATCAGGGGTCCCACGAGCAGTACTTC.

This clonotype was recorded many times. The chain carries TRBV2 and TRBJ2-5; D uncertain. Germline CDR1 SNHLY, CDR2 FYNNEI. V shed 1 base and J shed 1 base, with 10 bases lying between them. This CDR3 is 15 amino acids long. DNA for the CDR3: TGTGCCAGCAGTGAAGAAACGACATCCCAAGAGACCCAGTACTTC. Translated, it gives CASSEETTSQETQYF.

This clonotype showed up just a few times. The genes are TRBV20-1 and TRBJ2-6; D possibly corresponds to TRBD1 (6 bases). Germline V gene sequence: CDR1 DFQATT, CDR2 SNEGSKA (reference sequence). Trimming left V 5 bases short and J 0 bases short, with 14 bases between. This CDR3 spans 16 amino acids. Written as DNA, the CDR3 is TGCAGTGCTCGCTCGGACAGCCTCTCTGGGGCCAACGTCCTGACTTTC. Residues: CSARSDSLSGANVLTF.

Ten or more counts support this clonotype. The CDR3 DNA sequence: TGTGCCAGCAGCTTTGGGCTAGCGGACACAGATACGCAGTATTTT. Translated, it gives CASSFGLADTDTQYF. The rearrangement uses TRBV7-9 and TRBJ2-3, with 7 bases lining up with TRBD2. With 3 bases clipped from V and 2 bases from J, the junction kept 5 bases outside the gene matches. CDR1 and CDR2 (germline): SEHNR, FQNEAQ (reference sequence). This CDR3 has 15 amino acids. The whole variable domain, filled in from reference TRBV7-9 and TRBJ2-3, reads DTGVSQNPRHKITKRGQNVTFRCDPISEHNRLYWYRQTLGQGPEFLTYFQNEAQLEKSRLLSDRFSAERPKGSFSTLEIQRTEQGDSAMYLCASSFGLADTDTQYFGPGTRLTVL.

The CDR3, as DNA: TGCGCCAGCAGACGGGACAGCGCGAACACCGGGGAGCTGTTTTTT. This sequence encodes CASRRDSANTGELFF. The chain links TRBV10-2 to TRBJ2-2; 7 bases match TRBD1. Trimming cost V 6 bases and J 0 bases; bases outside gene matches: 4. There are 15 residues in the CDR3. Germline V lookup: CDR1 WSHSY, CDR2 SAAADI.

This clonotype has more than one count but fewer than ten. The rearrangement joins TRBV12-3 or TRBV12-4 to TRBJ2-1, with 15 bases fitting TRBD2. This CDR3 comprises 21 residues. J lost 2 bases, V lost 1 base, and 12 bases had no gene match. CDR3 region: CASSLVPGLAGGLSTYNEQFF. CDR3 bases: TGTGCCAGCAGTTTAGTGCCGGGACTAGCGGGAGGCCTTTCGACCTACAATGAGCAGTTCTTC.

The sample holds many counts of this clonotype. The V and J genes are TRBV4-2 and TRBJ2-2; D is undetermined. Germline loops: CDR1 LGHNA, CDR2 YNFKEQ. V lost 4 bases and J 4 bases, leaving 16 bases between the germline ends. This CDR3 contains 16 residues. The CDR3 sequence is CASSRTTGDATGELFF. DNA of the CDR3: TGTGCCAGCAGCCGAACGACTGGCGACGCCACCGGGGAGCTGTTTTTT.

This rearrangement joins TRBV12-3 or TRBV12-4 to TRBJ2-3, with 9 nucleotides matching TRBD2. Trimming cost V 6 bases and J 0 bases; bases outside gene matches: 7. This CDR3 region has 16 residues. In nucleotides, the CDR3 is TGTGCCAGCAGCCTCGTAGCGGGAGCTAGCACAGATACGCAGTATTTT. Translating it yields CASSLVAGASTDTQYF.

The CDR3 reads CASRVNGRGDTQYF. The CDR3 region has the DNA TGTGCCAGCAGGGTCAACGGAAGAGGGGATACGCAGTATTTT. This chain joins TRBV12-3 or TRBV12-4 and TRBJ2-3, with D maybe TRBD2 (5 bases). The CDR3 length is 14 residues. The V gene lost 6 bases and the J gene lost 6 bases, with 16 bases spanning the gap.

This clonotype was counted a few times. The rearrangement uses TRBV6-1 and TRBJ1-5; 8 bases match TRBD1. Germline V CDR1 and CDR2: MNHNS, SASEGT. The CDR3 sequence is 15 residues long. The junction had 10 bases not matched to a gene; V was cut back by 8 bases and J by 4 bases. CDR3 sequence: CASGQGAWGNQPQHF. CDR3 sequence (DNA): TGTGCCAGCGGCCAGGGGGCGTGGGGAAATCAGCCCCAGCATTTT.

The V and J genes are TRBV7-9 and TRBJ2-3; D is perhaps TRBD2 (6 bases). The CDR3 covers 15 residues. V was pared by 5 bases and J by 3 bases, with 15 bases between. Germline CDR1 reads SEHNR; CDR2 reads FQNEAQ (reference sequence). This CDR3 is CASSDPSALTDTQYF. The DNA for the CDR3 is TGTGCCAGCAGCGACCCTAGCGCCCTAACAGATACGCAGTATTTT.

This clonotype was recorded a few times. The chain has TRBV20-1 and TRBJ2-2; no reliable D call. CDR3 length: 13 amino acids. Germline V gene data show CDR1 as DFQATT and CDR2 as SNEGSKA (reference sequence). V gave up 5 bases and J gave up 6 bases, with 13 bases separating them. The CDR3 protein is CSALDLPAGELFF. The CDR3 bases are TGCAGTGCTCTCGATCTGCCGGCCGGGGAGCTGTTTTTT.

The genes are TRBV6-1 and TRBJ2-7; the D gene is possibly TRBD2 (5 bases). V was trimmed by 1 base and J by 0 bases, leaving 13 bases between them. Germline loops: CDR1 MNHNS, CDR2 SASEGT. This CDR3 is 16 amino acids long. The CDR3 spells CASSEVGGHPSYEQYF. The CDR3 region has the DNA TGTGCCAGCAGTGAAGTTGGCGGGCACCCCTCCTACGAGCAGTACTTC.

This clonotype appeared many times. This CDR3 reads CASSPRDTLGGTDTQYF. For the CDR3, the DNA is TGTGCCAGCAGTCCCCGGGACACACTAGGTGGGACAGATACGCAGTATTTT. The J gene is TRBJ2-3, the V gene TRBV6-2 or TRBV6-3; D may be TRBD1 (6 bases). The V end was cut by 5 bases, the J end by 3 bases, with 21 bases between. The length of the CDR3 is 17 residues. Germline lookup yields CDR1 MNHEY and CDR2 SVGEGT.

This clonotype was recorded at least ten times. The J gene is TRBJ2-3, the V gene TRBV27, with 12 bases that match TRBD2. This CDR3 is 19 amino acids long. With V trimmed by 4 bases and J by 4 bases, 15 bases remained unmatched. CDR1 is MNHEY, CDR2 SMNVEV, per germline (reference sequence). DNA of the CDR3: TGTGCCAGCAGTTCACTAACGAATAGACTAGCGGGAGAAGCAGATACGCAGTATTTT. As protein: CASSSLTNRLAGEADTQYF.

This clonotype turned up a few times. The chain has TRBV2 and TRBJ2-1, with 10 bases aligning to TRBD2. CDR3 length: 13 residues. Germline CDR1 reads SNHLY; CDR2 reads FYNNEI. The V and J ends lost 8 bases and 4 bases, in that order; junction bases with no gene match: 2. The CDR3 sequence: CASGLAVYNEQFF. The DNA for the CDR3 is TGTGCCAGCGGACTAGCGGTGTACAATGAGCAGTTCTTC.

This clonotype was seen a few times. This chain joins TRBV5-1 and TRBJ2-1; D ambiguous. Trimming left V 4 bases short and J 0 bases short, with 17 bases between. The CDR3 runs 17 residues. The V gene's germline CDR1 is SGHRS and CDR2 YFSETQ. CDR3 coding DNA: TGCGCCAGCAGCGATTGGTCCGGTAAGAGCTCCTACAATGAGCAGTTCTTC. Amino acid sequence: CASSDWSGKSSYNEQFF.

This clonotype came up many times. The rearrangement links TRBV28 to TRBJ2-3; 11 nucleotides agree with TRBD2. The J segment lost 5 bases and the V segment lost 8 bases, leaving 12 bases of the junction unmatched. The CDR3 has 16 residues. The V gene's germline CDR1 is MDHEN and CDR2 SYDVKM. The CDR3 loop is CASVSTSGVRGDTQYF. The CDR3 region has the DNA TGTGCCAGCGTCTCGACTAGCGGGGTGAGGGGAGATACGCAGTATTTT. Complete variable domain (other parts from reference TRBV28 and TRBJ2-3): DVKVTQSSRYLVKRTGEKVFLECVQDMDHENMFWYRQDPGLGLRLIYFSYDVKMKEKGDIPEGYSVSREKKERFSLILESASTNQTSMYLCASVSTSGVRGDTQYFGPGTRLTVL.

The CDR3 nucleotides are TGCAGTGCCGGGACCGGACAGGGATGGGGTGAAAAACTGTTTTTT. Residues: CSAGTGQGWGEKLFF. This chain connects TRBV20-1 to TRBJ1-4; 8 nucleotides match TRBD1. This CDR3 spans 15 amino acids. Germline V CDR1 and CDR2: DFQATT, SNEGSKA (reference sequence). J gave up 7 bases and V 6 bases, and 13 bases lay outside the gene matches.

This clonotype was counted ten times or more. V usage is TRBV28 and J usage is TRBJ2-7, with D unclear. V lost 1 base, J lost 4 bases, and 5 bases lay in between. This CDR3 region has 12 residues. Germline values: CDR1 MDHEN, CDR2 SYDVKM. This CDR3 reads CASSLSAYEQYF. In DNA, the CDR3 is TGTGCCAGCAGTTTATCTGCTTACGAGCAGTACTTC.

Points on this clonotype: One junction end does not reproduce the germline sequence, and a read error may be involved. The chain employs TRBV5-1 and TRBJ2-1; no reliable D call. CDR3 length: 17 residues. Looked up from germline, CDR1 is SGHRS and CDR2 is YFSETQ. CDR3 amino acids: CASSLISSNRYYKEQFF. The CDR3 region has the DNA TGCGCCAGCAGCTTAATTTCGTCGAACCGCTACTACAAGGAGCAGTTCTTC.

The rearrangement uses TRBV29-1 and TRBJ1-5; perhaps TRBD1 as D (6 bases). The CDR3 sequence is 15 residues long. Germline loops: CDR1 SQVTM, CDR2 ANQGSEA. V gave up 5 bases and J gave up 2 bases, with 16 bases separating them. In DNA, the CDR3 is TGCAGCGTTTTAATTCAGGGGACGGGCAATCAGCCCCAGCATTTT. Translation: CSVLIQGTGNQPQHF.

The CDR3 DNA follows: TGTGCCAGCAGCTTAACGAGGAGCGGCTCCTACAATGAGCAGTTCTTC. Its protein is CASSLTRSGSYNEQFF. The chain is built from TRBV7-3 and TRBJ2-1; D may be TRBD2 (5 bases). The CDR3 is made up of 16 amino acids. Germline loops: CDR1 SGHTA, CDR2 FQGTGA. The V gene lost 0 bases and the J gene lost 0 bases, with 9 bases spanning the gap.

The gene calls are TRBV27 and TRBJ1-4; 8 bases are shared with TRBD1. Germline V gene data show CDR1 as MNHEY and CDR2 as SMNVEV (reference sequence). This CDR3 is 18 amino acids long. With V trimmed by 1 base and J by 0 bases, 7 bases remained unmatched. CDR3 nucleotides: TGTGCCAGCAGTTTATTGGGGACAGGCCCTGCAACTAATGAAAAACTGTTTTTT. Its protein is CASSLLGTGPATNEKLFF. The whole variable domain, filled in from reference TRBV27 and TRBJ1-4, reads EAQVTQNPRYLITVTGKKLTVTCSQNMNHEYMSWYRQDPGLGLRQIYYSMNVEVTDKGDVPEGYKVSRKEKRNFPLILESPSPNQTSLYFCASSLLGTGPATNEKLFFGSGTQLSVL.

The sample holds a few counts of this clonotype. This chain links TRBV25-1 with TRBJ2-2, with D tentatively TRBD1 (5 bases). Per the germline V gene, CDR1 is MGHDK and CDR2 is SYGVNS. Trimming took 0 bases from V and 1 from J, leaving 9 bases between them. The CDR3 is 16 amino acids. DNA of the CDR3: TGTGCCAGCAGTGAATATGCAGGGATGAACACCGGGGAGCTGTTTTTT. This codes for CASSEYAGMNTGELFF.

This clonotype has only a few counts. The rearrangement links TRBV4-3 to TRBJ2-5; unclear D gene. The V gene lost 2 bases and the J gene lost 2 bases, with 6 bases spanning the gap. Germline-derived CDR1 and CDR2 are LGHNA and YSLEER. The CDR3 has 13 amino acids. The CDR3 sequence is CASSQQIQETQYF. The CDR3 DNA follows: TGCGCCAGCAGCCAACAAATACAAGAGACCCAGTACTTC.